A single sample is the source of the 4 T cell receptor delta chains below, sequenced in a study of γδ T cells in repeated Plasmodium falciparum infection. Gammadelta T cells were flow-sorted from PBMC into Vgamma9/Vdelta2+ and Vdelta2-negative populations for bulk analysis. TCRdb called clones from the multiplex PCR reads again using CATT. The top ten clones hold more than 7% of a sample with 85,000 to 90,000 delta-chain clones, under 1.5% of them seen once. Sequencing was carried out using gamma-delta T cells from blood. Receptors originate from a pool of human donors (malaria-infected and uninfected, not separated).

A few counts support this clone. A much bigger clone sits one base away, suggesting this may be a read error. V and J are TRDV1 and TRDJ1; possible D gene TRDD3, 6 bases. No J gene is reported in TCRdb; it was inferred here by comparing the DNA with germline. The V gene's germline CDR1 is TSWWSYY and CDR2 QGS. This CDR3 is 24 amino acids long. V was trimmed by 4 bases and J by 0 bases, leaving 39 bases between them. CDR3 DNA: TGTGCTCTTGGGGCCGACCCCTTGGCCGGGCCTCATTGGGGGGTCTTGAGGTACACCGATAAACTCATCTTT. This encodes CALGADPLAGPHWGVLRYTDKLIF.

The table lists this clone with a few counts. TCRdb lists the protein of a much larger clone for this DNA, which differs at residue 18, so this is likely a read error; the protein given here is translated from the DNA itself. The chain has TRDV1 and TRDJ1; 12 bases are a match to TRDD3. The J gene was missing in TCRdb and was found by matching the end of the DNA to germline. Germline V CDR1 and CDR2: TSWWSYY, QGS. This CDR3 spans 26 amino acids. The V and J ends lost 0 bases and 4 bases, in that order; junction bases with no gene match: 33. The DNA for the CDR3 is TGTGCTCTTGGGGAACTAAAAAGGTTCCCCCAAAAGGCGTACTGGGGGATACAGGGAAGGGTCGATAAACTCATCTTT. It codes for CALGELKRFPQKAYWGIQGRVDKLIF.

This clone occurred a few times. The TCRdb protein, from a much larger clone, departs from this DNA's translation at residue 5, likely by read error; the protein shown derives from the DNA. The V gene is TRDV2, the J gene TRDJ1, with 7 bases fitting TRDD3. TCRdb is silent on the J gene; assignment here came from matching the DNA to germline. Germline V lookup: CDR1 GEAIGNYY, CDR2 EKD. The CDR3 runs to 17 residues. V dropped 3 bases and J dropped 0; count of bases not matched to a gene: 12. The CDR3 is CACDSGFGGPYTDKLIF. The CDR3 DNA follows: TGTGCCTGTGACTCCGGTTTTGGGGGACCGTACACCGATAAACTCATCTTT.

Of note for this clone: A far larger clone lies a single base away; this is likely a read error. The sample has other DNA sequences that encode this CDR3 too. The J gene is TRDJ1, the V gene TRDV1; 9 nucleotides align to TRDD3. The J gene comes from matching the DNA to germline here; TCRdb lacks it. Germline lookup yields CDR1 TSWWSYY and CDR2 QGS. The CDR3 covers 15 residues. The CDR3 DNA is TGTGCTCTTGGGGAGGTACTGGGGGACACTGATAAACTCATCTTT. Translating gives CALGEVLGDTDKLIF.